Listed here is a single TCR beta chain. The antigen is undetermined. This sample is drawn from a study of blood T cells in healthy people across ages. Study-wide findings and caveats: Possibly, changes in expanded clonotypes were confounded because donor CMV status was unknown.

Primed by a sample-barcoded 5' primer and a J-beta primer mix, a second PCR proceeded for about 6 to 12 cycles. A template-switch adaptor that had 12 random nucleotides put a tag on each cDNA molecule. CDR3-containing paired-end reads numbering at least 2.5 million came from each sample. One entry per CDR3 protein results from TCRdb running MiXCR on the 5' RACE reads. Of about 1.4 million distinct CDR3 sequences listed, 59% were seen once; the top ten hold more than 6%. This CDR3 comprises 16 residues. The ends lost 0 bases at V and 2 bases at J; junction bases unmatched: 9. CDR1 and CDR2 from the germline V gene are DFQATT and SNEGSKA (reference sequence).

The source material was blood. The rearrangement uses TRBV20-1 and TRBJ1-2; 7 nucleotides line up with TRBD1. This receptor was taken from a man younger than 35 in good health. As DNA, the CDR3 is TGCAGTGCTAGAGATACGTCACCGGGACAGAACTATGGCTACACCTTC. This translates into CSARDTSPGQNYGYTF.